A selection of T cell receptor beta chains follows, all from one sample in a study of OX40 agonist ivuxolimab in advanced cancers. Sequencing was performed with immunoSEQ multiplex PCR; in TCRdb, only in-frame clones are kept and a portion is missing. The sample records approximately 52,000 clones, 85% to 95% being singletons. This specimen was CD4+ or CD8+ T cells sorted from blood, taken in a trial of the OX40 agonist ivuxolimab. These receptors came from an adult with an advanced solid tumor such as melanoma, head and neck, liver or kidney cancer. The CDR3 runs from the conserved cysteine through the conserved F or W. A D gene is named only where the DNA matches it firmly. Where a row states a size, it is once, few, many or the class of an expanded clone; other rows omit it.

V	J	size	D	CDR3	DNA
TRBV2	TRBJ1-3	.	.	CASSVSPGHFPIYF	TGTGCCAGCAGTGTATCACCGGGACACTTCCCCATATATTTT
TRBV28	TRBJ2-1	once	.	CASSLLGTDIFDEQFF	TGTGCCAGCAGTTTATTAGGGACTGATATTTTCGATGAGCAGTTCTTC
TRBV19	TRBJ2-1	.	.	CASSSLNNEQFF	TGTGCCAGTAGTAGCCTTAACAATGAGCAGTTCTTC
TRBV4-1	TRBJ2-2	.	TRBD2	CASSQRSGRAETGELFF	TGCGCCAGCAGCCAGCGTAGCGGGAGGGCCGAGACCGGGGAGCTGTTTTTT
TRBV11-3	TRBJ2-3	few	.	CASSLGLNGIGGTDTQYF	TGTGCCAGCAGCTTAGGGCTGAACGGGATAGGTGGCACAGATACGCAGTATTTT
TRBV4-1	TRBJ1-4	.	.	CASSPREGLATNEKLFF	TGCGCCAGCAGCCCCCGGGAAGGCCTCGCAACTAATGAAAAACTGTTTTTT
TRBV6-5	TRBJ1-2	.	TRBD1	CASRTGKSYTF	TGTGCCAGCAGGACAGGGAAAAGCTACACCTTC
TRBV11-2	TRBJ2-7	.	.	CASSLGSTAYEQYF	TGTGCCAGCAGCTTAGGCAGCACAGCCTACGAGCAGTACTTC
TRBV27	TRBJ2-1	few	TRBD2	CATALAANYNEQFF	TGTGCCACCGCACTAGCGGCTAATTACAATGAGCAGTTCTTC
TRBV6-1	TRBJ1-2	.	.	CASSEINREGDGYTF	TGTGCCAGCAGTGAAATCAACAGGGAGGGGGATGGCTACACCTTC
TRBV11-2	TRBJ2-1	.	.	CASSLVLVSYNEQFF	TGTGCCAGCAGCTTAGTACTAGTTTCCTACAATGAGCAGTTCTTC
TRBV10-3	TRBJ2-1	.	TRBD2	CAISEKTSGFLSSYNEQFF	TGTGCCATCAGTGAAAAGACTAGCGGGTTTCTAAGCTCCTACAATGAGCAGTTCTTC
TRBV28	TRBJ1-1	.	.	CASSFVVNSEAFF	TGTGCCAGCAGTTTTGTGGTTAACTCTGAAGCTTTCTTT
TRBV28	TRBJ1-5	.	.	CASTFDRARQPQHF	TGTGCCAGCACTTTCGACAGAGCGAGACAGCCCCAGCATTTT
TRBV19	TRBJ1-1	.	.	CASSNGGNTEAFF	TGTGCCAGTAGTAACGGGGGGAACACTGAAGCTTTCTTT
TRBV4-1	TRBJ2-7	.	TRBD2	CASSQVFGRAGGDSEQYF	TGCGCCAGCAGCCAAGTTTTCGGACGCGCGGGAGGTGACAGCGAGCAGTACTTC
TRBV27	TRBJ2-5	once	.	CASSSLGPQETQYF	TGTGCCAGCAGTTCACTCGGTCCCCAAGAGACCCAGTACTTC
TRBV11-2	TRBJ2-1	.	TRBD2	CASSAGTSGTYNEQFF	TGTGCCAGCAGCGCCGGGACTAGCGGGACCTACAATGAGCAGTTCTTC
TRBV5-1	TRBJ2-2	.	TRBD2	CASSGLAGSANTGELFF	TGCGCCAGCAGCGGACTAGCGGGATCTGCGAACACCGGGGAGCTGTTTTTT
TRBV21-1	TRBJ1-2	.	.	CAFLREAPNNYGYTF	TGTGCCTTCCTGCGGGAGGCCCCGAATAACTATGGCTACACCTTC
TRBV11-1	TRBJ2-7	once	.	CASSVTTPRYSYEQYF	TGTGCCAGCAGCGTTACTACGCCCCGCTACTCCTACGAGCAGTACTTC
TRBV4-1	TRBJ1-5	.	.	CASSHAGGSQQPQHF	TGCGCCAGCAGCCATGCCGGTGGGAGTCAACAGCCCCAGCATTTT
TRBV15	TRBJ1-5	.	.	CATSRTNGGDQPQHF	TGTGCCACCAGCAGGACTAATGGGGGAGATCAGCCCCAGCATTTT
TRBV9	TRBJ2-1	.	TRBD2	CASSAGTRLFDEQFF	TGTGCCAGCAGCGCTGGGACTAGATTGTTCGATGAGCAGTTCTTC
TRBV15	TRBJ1-1	.	.	CATSGTTGYEAFF	TGTGCCACCAGCGGGACTACAGGGTACGAAGCTTTCTTT